One sample yielded the 22 T cell receptor beta chains listed below, sequenced in a study of T cells in narcolepsy. Sequenced by immunoSEQ multiplex PCR; TCRdb stores in-frame clones only, minus some. Here the sample spans around 33,000 clones, roughly four fifths being singletons. The specimen sequenced was CD45RA- memory CD4+ T cells from PBMCs. Receptors were obtained from a human donor with narcolepsy.

The rearrangement uses TRBV2 and TRBJ1-6; TRBD1 matches 7 bases. V was clipped by 11 bases and J by 3 bases; unmatched bases: 7. The CDR3 consists of 14 residues. CDR1 is SNHLY and CDR2 is FYNNEI in the germline V gene. CDR3 nucleotides: TGTGCCGACAGACGGGACAGCTATAATTCACCCCTCCACTTT. The encoded protein is CADRRDSYNSPLHF.

V usage is TRBV14 and J usage is TRBJ2-3; TRBD2 is a possible D gene (6 bases). The V end lost 0 bases, the J end lost 9 bases, and 13 bases lay between the germline ends. The CDR3 is 14 amino acids. Germline V lookup: CDR1 SGHDN, CDR2 FVKESK. The CDR3: CASSQDPRRETQYF. The CDR3 region has the DNA TGTGCCAGCAGCCAAGACCCGCGGAGGGAAACGCAGTATTTT.

The chain is built from TRBV9 and TRBJ1-6; the D gene is possibly TRBD1 (5 bases). V was cut by 0 bases and J by 5 bases, with 12 bases left in between. CDR1 is SGDLS, CDR2 YYNGEE, per germline. The CDR3 totals 16 residues. The DNA of the CDR3 is TGTGCCAGCAGCGTAGGCGGGGGGGGTGATAATTCACCCCTCCACTTT. It codes for CASSVGGGGDNSPLHF.

The J gene is TRBJ1-2, the V gene TRBV4-1; D is uncertain. V dropped 1 base and J dropped 3 bases, with 9 bases sitting between them. Germline V CDR1 and CDR2: MGHRA, YSYEKL. This CDR3 region has 14 residues. For the CDR3, the DNA is TGCGCCAGCAGCCAAGCGCGGGGTGACTATGGCTACACCTTC. It yields the protein CASSQARGDYGYTF.

The chain combines TRBV14 with TRBJ1-2; TRBD1 might be the D (6 bases). Deletions cut 3 bases from V and 2 bases from J, with 19 bases between. The germline V gene has CDR1 SGHDN and CDR2 FVKESK. CDR3 length: 17 amino acids. CDR3 nucleotides: TGTGCCAGCAGCCAGTCGGTCAGGGGATTAGGGAACTATGGCTACACCTTC. Translated, it gives CASSQSVRGLGNYGYTF.

This CDR3 reads CASSRTSGGHTDTQYF. The CDR3 nucleotides read TGTGCCAGCTCTAGGACTAGCGGGGGACACACAGATACGCAGTATTTT. The chain carries TRBV9 and TRBJ2-3; 13 bases line up with TRBD2. Per the germline V gene, CDR1 is SGDLS and CDR2 is YYNGEE. V gave up 7 bases and J gave up 2 bases; unmatched junction bases: 7. This CDR3 comprises 16 residues.

The gene calls are TRBV25-1 and TRBJ2-7, with unresolved D. Trimming stripped 0 bases from V and 6 bases from J, with 12 bases between. CDR3 length: 14 amino acids. Looked up from germline, CDR1 is MGHDK and CDR2 is SYGVNS. The CDR3 reads CASSEYNGPSEQYF. The CDR3 DNA sequence: TGTGCCAGCAGTGAATATAACGGCCCGAGCGAGCAGTACTTC.

The chain combines TRBV21-1 with TRBJ2-7. TRBV21-1 is deemed a pseudogene. The CDR3 spans 11 residues. The CDR3 region has the DNA TGTGCCAGCAGCCCGGCTGGAGAGCAGTACTTC. Protein sequence: CASSPAGEQYF.

In this sample, this clone turned up once. This rearrangement joins TRBV10-1 to TRBJ1-5, with D uncertain. Germline values: CDR1 WNHNN, CDR2 SYGVQD (reference sequence). The CDR3 sequence is 13 residues long. Trimming took 5 bases from V and 0 from J, leaving 5 bases between them. The CDR3 DNA follows: TGCGCCAGCAGTCCCGATAGCAATCAGCCCCAGCATTTT. Translated: CASSPDSNQPQHF.

This chain joins TRBV23-1 and TRBJ2-5; the D gene is possibly TRBD1 (6 bases). TRBV23-1 qualifies as an ORF whose function is uncertain. The CDR3 consists of 14 residues. Trimming took off 0 bases at V and 3 bases at J, with 8 bases between the two ends. The CDR3 coding sequence is TGCGCCAGCAGTCAATCCCAGGGGAAAGAGACCCAGTACTTC. It yields the protein CASSQSQGKETQYF.

The chain is built from TRBV4-2 and TRBJ2-7; 8 nucleotides agree with TRBD1. V lost 6 bases and J lost 2; bases outside the gene matches: 12. The CDR3 has 16 residues. Germline V gives CDR1 LGHNA, CDR2 YNFKEQ. The CDR3 DNA sequence: TGTGCCAGCAGTCGGGCAGGGGGCGCGGAGGCCTACGAGCAGTACTTC. Protein: CASSRAGGAEAYEQYF.

The genes are TRBV7-2 and TRBJ1-5; 9 bases fit TRBD1. CDR1 is SGHTA and CDR2 is FQGNSA in the germline V gene. The CDR3 extends over 14 amino acids. J lost 4 bases, V lost 5 bases, and 3 bases had no gene match. In nucleotides, the CDR3 is TGTGCCAGCAGCCCGGGACAGGGTAATCAGCCCCAGCATTTT. It encodes CASSPGQGNQPQHF. The entire variable domain, with the rest obtained from reference TRBV7-2 and TRBJ1-5, is as follows: GAGVSQSPSNKVTEKGKDVELRCDPISGHTALYWYRQSLGQGLEFLIYFQGNSAPDKSGLPSDRFSAERTGGSVSTLTIQRTQQEDSAVYLCASSPGQGNQPQHFGDGTRLSIL.

The J gene is TRBJ2-7, the V gene TRBV29-1; D gene uncertain. Germline V lookup: CDR1 SQVTM, CDR2 ANQGSEA. The CDR3 runs 10 residues. Trimming pared 5 bases from V and 5 bases from J, leaving 7 bases between. The CDR3 is CSVRHHEQYF. The CDR3 region has the DNA TGCAGCGTTAGACATCACGAGCAGTACTTC.

The genes are TRBV6-5 and TRBJ1-1; D unclear. V was clipped by 6 bases and J by 7 bases, with 15 bases between them. From germline, CDR1 is MNHEY and CDR2 SVGAGI. The CDR3 runs to 13 residues. DNA of the CDR3: TGTGCCAGCAGGTTATCCTCGGTGCGTGAAGCTTTCTTT. It specifies CASRLSSVREAFF.

The V call is TRBV7-2, the J call TRBJ2-2; D is undetermined. V was trimmed by 4 bases and J by 5 bases, leaving 8 bases between them. The CDR3 length is 13 residues. The V gene's germline CDR1 is SGHTA and CDR2 FQGNSA. DNA of the CDR3: TGTGCCAGCAGCTCTACAGTGACCGGGGAGCTGTTTTTT. This gives the protein CASSSTVTGELFF.

The table lists this clone with a few counts. The J gene is TRBJ1-2, the V gene TRBV11-2, with TRBD1 as a possible D gene (6 bases). Germline V gives CDR1 SGHAT, CDR2 FQNNGV. V dropped 5 bases and J dropped 12 bases, with 22 bases sitting between them. The CDR3 is 14 residues long. The CDR3 reads CASSAGGQGTPHTF. CDR3 nucleotide sequence: TGTGCCAGCAGCGCCGGTGGGCAGGGGACCCCTCACACCTTC.

The gene calls are TRBV19 and TRBJ2-1; TRBD2 is a possible D gene (7 bases). The CDR3 runs 14 residues. The germline V gene encodes CDR1 LNHDA and CDR2 SQIVND (reference sequence). Trimming cost V 6 bases and J 2 bases, with 11 bases left between them. CDR3 loop: CASRGRGPYNEQFF. CDR3 coding DNA: TGTGCCAGTAGAGGGCGGGGGCCCTACAATGAGCAGTTCTTC. The complete variable domain, with remaining parts taken from reference TRBV19 and TRBJ2-1, reads DGGITQSPKYLFRKEGQNVTLSCEQNLNHDAMYWYRQDPGQGLRLIYYSQIVNDFQKGDIAEGYSVSREKKESFPLTVTSAQKNPTAFYLCASRGRGPYNEQFFGPGTRLTVL.

The chain joins TRBV5-1 to TRBJ2-3; unclear D gene. V gave up 1 base and J gave up 0 bases, with 3 bases separating them. This CDR3 region has 13 residues. CDR1 and CDR2 from the germline V gene are SGHRS and YFSETQ. As DNA, the CDR3 is TGCGCCAGCAGCTTGACTAGCACAGATACGCAGTATTTT. As protein: CASSLTSTDTQYF.

The table lists this clone with a count of one. In DNA form, the CDR3 reads TGTGCCAGCTCACGGGACAGGGGCAATGAGCAGTTCTTC. The encoded protein is CASSRDRGNEQFF. The rearrangement joins TRBV18 to TRBJ2-1, with 10 positions matching TRBD1. V was clipped by 4 bases and J by 6 bases; unmatched bases: 0. This CDR3 contains 13 residues. Germline assignment: CDR1 KGHSH and CDR2 LQKENI.

The V and J genes are TRBV27 and TRBJ2-2; D unclear. The CDR3 is made up of 11 amino acids. Per the germline V gene, CDR1 is MNHEY and CDR2 is SMNVEV (reference sequence). Trimming removed 5 bases from V and 6 bases from J, with 4 bases in between. The CDR3 sequence is CASSRAGELFF. DNA of the CDR3: TGTGCCAGCAGTCGAGCCGGGGAGCTGTTTTTT.

The chain carries TRBV7-9 and TRBJ1-1; D gene unclear. Trimming left V 1 base short and J 3 bases short, with 12 bases between. Germline values: CDR1 SEHNR, CDR2 FQNEAQ (reference sequence). The length of the CDR3 is 15 residues. CDR3 protein: CASSLGAMRDTEAFF. In DNA form, the CDR3 reads TGTGCCAGCAGCTTAGGCGCAATGAGGGACACTGAAGCTTTCTTT.

The chain is built from TRBV4-2 and TRBJ2-5; TRBD2 aligns across 7 bases. The J segment lost 4 bases and the V segment lost 3 bases, leaving 8 bases of the junction unmatched. The CDR3 extends over 15 amino acids. The germline V gene has CDR1 LGHNA and CDR2 YNFKEQ. In DNA, the CDR3 is TGTGCCAGCAGCCAGACTCGGGGGACTACAGAGACCCAGTACTTC. It encodes CASSQTRGTTETQYF.